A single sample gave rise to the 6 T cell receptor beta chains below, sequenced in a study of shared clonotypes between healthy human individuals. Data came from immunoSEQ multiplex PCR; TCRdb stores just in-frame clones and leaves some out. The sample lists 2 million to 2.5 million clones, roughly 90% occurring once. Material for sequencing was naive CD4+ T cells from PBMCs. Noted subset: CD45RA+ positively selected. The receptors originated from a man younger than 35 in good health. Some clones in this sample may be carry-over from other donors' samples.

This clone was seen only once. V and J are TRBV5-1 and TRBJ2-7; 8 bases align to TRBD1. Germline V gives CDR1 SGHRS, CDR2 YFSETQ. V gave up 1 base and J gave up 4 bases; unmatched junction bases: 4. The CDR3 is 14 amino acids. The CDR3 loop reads CASSLTDRVYEQYF. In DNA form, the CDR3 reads TGCGCCAGCAGCTTGACGGACAGGGTGTACGAGCAGTACTTC.

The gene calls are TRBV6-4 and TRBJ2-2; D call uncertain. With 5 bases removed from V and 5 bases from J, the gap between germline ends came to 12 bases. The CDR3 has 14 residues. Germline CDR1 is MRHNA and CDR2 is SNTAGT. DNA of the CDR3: TGTGCCAGCAGTCCAGAAGTCTGGACCGGGGAGCTGTTTTTT. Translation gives CASSPEVWTGELFF.

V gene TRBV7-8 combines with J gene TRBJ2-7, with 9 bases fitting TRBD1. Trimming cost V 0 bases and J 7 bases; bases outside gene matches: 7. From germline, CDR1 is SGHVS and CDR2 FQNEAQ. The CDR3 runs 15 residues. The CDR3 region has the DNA TGTGCCAGCAGCTTAGCCCGGGACAGGGTCAGAGAGCAGTACTTC. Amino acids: CASSLARDRVREQYF.

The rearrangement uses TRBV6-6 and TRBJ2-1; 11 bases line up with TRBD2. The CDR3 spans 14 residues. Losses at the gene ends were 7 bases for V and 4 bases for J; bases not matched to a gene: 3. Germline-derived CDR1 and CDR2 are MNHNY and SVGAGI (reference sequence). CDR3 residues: CASTTSGTYNEQFF. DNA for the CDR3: TGTGCCAGCACGACTAGCGGGACATACAATGAGCAGTTCTTC.

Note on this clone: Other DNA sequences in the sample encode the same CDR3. The CDR3 DNA reads as TGTGCCAGCAGCTTGGGACAAGTAAACACTGAAGCTTTCTTT. The encoded protein is CASSLGQVNTEAFF. This chain connects TRBV5-6 to TRBJ1-1; D is uncertain. This CDR3 region has 14 residues. Per the germline V gene, CDR1 is SGHDT and CDR2 is YYEEEE. The ends were cut back, 0 bases at V and 2 bases at J, with 8 bases in the middle.

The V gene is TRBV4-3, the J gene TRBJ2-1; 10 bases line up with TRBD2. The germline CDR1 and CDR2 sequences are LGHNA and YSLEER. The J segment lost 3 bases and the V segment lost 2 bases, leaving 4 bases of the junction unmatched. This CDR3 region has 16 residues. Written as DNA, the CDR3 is TGCGCCAGCAGCCAACTACTAGCGGGGAACTACAATGAGCAGTTCTTC. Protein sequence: CASSQLLAGNYNEQFF.